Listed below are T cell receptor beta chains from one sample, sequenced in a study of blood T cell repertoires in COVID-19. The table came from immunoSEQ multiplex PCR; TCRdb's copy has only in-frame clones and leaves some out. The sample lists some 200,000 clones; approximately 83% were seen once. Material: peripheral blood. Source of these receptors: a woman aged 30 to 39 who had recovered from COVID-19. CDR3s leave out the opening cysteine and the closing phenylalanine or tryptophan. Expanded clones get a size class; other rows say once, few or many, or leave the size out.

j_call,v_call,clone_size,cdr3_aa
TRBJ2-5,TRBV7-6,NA,ASSHGLQETQY
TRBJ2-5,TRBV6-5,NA,ASSYSGGKGETQY
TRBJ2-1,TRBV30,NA,AWSVEGLAGVGVNNEQF
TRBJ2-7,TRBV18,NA,ASSATQGLGGDEQY
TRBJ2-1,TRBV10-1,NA,ASSVGTGGFYNEQF
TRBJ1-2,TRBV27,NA,ASSLFTGNGYT
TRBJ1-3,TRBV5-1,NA,ASSGDRTGNTIY
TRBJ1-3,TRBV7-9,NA,ASSLDQLSGNTIY
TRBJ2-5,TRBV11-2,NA,ASSITGTGFETQY
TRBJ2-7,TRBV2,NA,ASRDGQGVDEQY
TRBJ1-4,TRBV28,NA,ASRQLQGLNEKLF
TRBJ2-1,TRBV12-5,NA,ASGLVLLAGGPSEQF
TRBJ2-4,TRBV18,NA,ASSPTQGTGGIQY
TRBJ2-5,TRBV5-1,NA,ASSIGTGEETQY
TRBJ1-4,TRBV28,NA,ATLRPRQGGINEKLF
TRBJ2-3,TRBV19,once,ASRTGADTQY
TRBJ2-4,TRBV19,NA,ASSSGANIQY
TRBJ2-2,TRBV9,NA,ASSVARANTGELF
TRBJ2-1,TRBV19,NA,ASRAGTRLSSYNEQF
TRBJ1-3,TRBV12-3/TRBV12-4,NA,ASSYSSGNTIY
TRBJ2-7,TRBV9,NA,ASSESIAGGPEEQY
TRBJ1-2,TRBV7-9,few,ASSFTGLYGYT
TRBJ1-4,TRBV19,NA,ASSIGTAIDEKLF
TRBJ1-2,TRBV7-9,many,ASSLAGTGASGYT
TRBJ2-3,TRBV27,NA,ASSFVRTSGTDTQY
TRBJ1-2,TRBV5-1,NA,ASGPIPNYGYT
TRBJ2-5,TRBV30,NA,AWSVARGTQY
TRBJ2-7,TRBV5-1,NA,ASSLALAGGTRHEQY
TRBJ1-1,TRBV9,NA,ASGAWGTTEAF
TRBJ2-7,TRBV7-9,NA,ASSSLAGFSYEQY
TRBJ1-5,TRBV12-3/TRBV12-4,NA,ASSPVRNQPQH
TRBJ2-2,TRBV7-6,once,ASSLGAAGTGELF
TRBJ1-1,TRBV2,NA,ASSADRAITEAF
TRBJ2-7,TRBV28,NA,ASSLRDYEQY
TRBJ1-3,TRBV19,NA,ANGRGREPGNTIY
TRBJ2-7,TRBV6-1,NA,ASSESEDSALYEQY
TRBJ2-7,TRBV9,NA,ASSQERETGEQY
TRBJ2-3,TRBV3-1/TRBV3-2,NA,ASSQDPAGGTDTQY
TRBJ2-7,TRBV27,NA,ASSLSNTAGYEQY
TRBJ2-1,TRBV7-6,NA,ASSFRGASGTNEQF
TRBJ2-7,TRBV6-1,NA,ASSAYSGLSSYEQY
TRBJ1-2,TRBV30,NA,AWSLRGGYGYT
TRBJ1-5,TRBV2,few,ASSEHSNQPQH
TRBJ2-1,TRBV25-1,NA,ASSAADRYNEQF
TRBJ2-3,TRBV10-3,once,AISDESYTDTQY
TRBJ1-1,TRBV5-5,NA,ASSPRGGVNTEAF
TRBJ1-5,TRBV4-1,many,ASSQDKDFNQPQH
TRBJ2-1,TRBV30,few,AWGTGGIYNEQF
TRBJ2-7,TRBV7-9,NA,ASSLLVRTVNNEQY
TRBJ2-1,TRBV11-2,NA,ASSLRLAGVFNEQF
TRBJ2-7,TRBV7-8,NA,ASSFDRGRLVEQY